This TCR beta chain comes out of a study of T cell repertoires in cytomegalovirus infection. Study summary: HLA-C-restricted CMV epitopes, recently identified, and well-studied HLA-B-restricted ones were used by the study. Both a matching HLA type and CMV infection were indicated by public TCR beta signatures. Study-wide points: Cumulative frequency of public TCR beta families picked out carriers of CMV plus the relevant HLA.

V lost 2 bases, J lost 8 bases, and 6 bases stayed unmatched. Germline lookup yields CDR1 MGHRA and CDR2 YSYEKL. CDR3 length equals 14 residues. Remarks on this clonotype: Antigen specificity is unknown.

TCRdb itself ran the reads through MiXCR, one entry per CDR3 protein. The sample includes a few hundred thousand distinct CDR3 sequences, 40% of them seen just once. V gene TRBV4-1 combines with J gene TRBJ1-5; TRBD1 aligns across 7 bases. Here the sequenced sample was cultured PBMCs, taken from culture after CMV antigen stimulation. This TCR came from a human donor in good health (CMV status not recorded). Some clones in this sample may be carry-over from other donors' samples. The CDR3 DNA reads as TGCGCCAGCAGCCAAAGACAGGGTTTTGAGCCCCAGCATTTT. It translates to CASSQRQGFEPQHF.